The next 20 T cell receptor beta chains were all read from a single sample in a study of T cell changes during pregnancy in multiple sclerosis. Using immunoSEQ multiplex PCR, the repertoire was profiled, and TCRdb retains in-frame clones only, with some absent. The top ten clones hold roughly a quarter of a sample with about 39,000 clones, roughly 90% of them seen once. The sequencing here drew on CD8+ T cells from peripheral blood mononuclear cells, taken before pregnancy. Receptors originate from a female donor with multiple sclerosis, enrolled in a pregnancy study.

The chain recombines TRBV6-6 with TRBJ1-2; a weak D match, TRBD1 (6 bases). V dropped 6 bases and J dropped 6 bases, with 20 bases sitting between them. CDR1 MNHNY and CDR2 SVGAGI come from the germline V gene (reference sequence). The CDR3 is 15 residues long. CDR3 protein: CASRPATGSEDGYTF. The DNA of the CDR3 is TGTGCCAGCAGGCCCGCAACAGGGTCCGAGGATGGCTACACCTTC.

The V call is TRBV9, the J call TRBJ2-3; tentative D call: TRBD1 (6 bases). V was shortened by 2 bases and J by 2 bases, with 15 bases between the two germline ends. Germline V gene sequence: CDR1 SGDLS, CDR2 YYNGEE. This CDR3 comprises 16 residues. CDR3 bases: TGTGCCAGCAGCGTCCACAGGGTTCGGGACACAGATACGCAGTATTTT. Amino acid sequence: CASSVHRVRDTDTQYF.

CDR3 sequence: CASSLFRGNTEAFF. CDR3 sequence (DNA): TGTGCCAGCAGTTTATTTCGGGGGAACACTGAAGCTTTCTTT. The chain couples TRBV28 to TRBJ1-1, with unresolved D. Germline lookup yields CDR1 MDHEN and CDR2 SYDVKM. The V end was cut by 1 base, the J end by 1 base, with 7 bases between. There are 14 residues in the CDR3.

This clone has only a few counts. The chain carries TRBV9 and TRBJ2-7; tentatively, D is TRBD1 (6 bases). The V end lost 0 bases, the J end lost 0 bases, and 10 bases lay between the germline ends. Germline-derived CDR1 and CDR2 are SGDLS and YYNGEE. The CDR3 is 15 amino acids. Here the CDR3 reads CASSVAGDTSYEQYF. DNA of the CDR3: TGTGCCAGCAGCGTAGCCGGGGACACCTCCTACGAGCAGTACTTC.

This rearrangement joins TRBV15 to TRBJ1-5, with 10 bases that match TRBD1. The CDR3 is 15 residues long. Trimming at V came to 3 bases and at J to 3 bases, leaving 2 bases not matched to a gene. Germline lookup yields CDR1 LNHNV and CDR2 YYDKDF (reference sequence). CDR3 DNA sequence: TGTGCCACCAGCAGCGACAGGGGGCCCAATCAGCCCCAGCATTTT. It encodes CATSSDRGPNQPQHF.

This sequence joins TRBV28 and TRBJ2-3; TRBD2 might be the D (6 bases). V lost 6 bases and J 2 bases, leaving 12 bases between the germline ends. Germline values: CDR1 MDHEN, CDR2 SYDVKM. CDR3 length: 14 amino acids. The CDR3 DNA reads TGTGCCAGCAGCCGGGACTCCTACACAGATACGCAGTATTTT. Protein sequence: CASSRDSYTDTQYF.

The J gene is TRBJ2-7, the V gene TRBV10-3; D is perhaps TRBD2 (5 bases). In germline, CDR1 is ENHRY, CDR2 SYGVKD. The length of the CDR3 is 17 residues. V was trimmed by 0 bases and J by 0 bases, leaving 15 bases between them. The CDR3 spells CAISESNSGSASYEQYF. For the CDR3, the DNA is TGTGCCATCAGTGAGTCCAATTCGGGGAGCGCCTCCTACGAGCAGTACTTC.

This clone was counted a single time. The CDR3 loop is CASSPRGSNGYTF. CDR3 DNA: TGTGCCAGCAGCCCCCGGGGATCCAATGGCTACACCTTC. The chain is built from TRBV5-6 and TRBJ1-2; D not certain. V lost 4 bases, J lost 6 bases, and 13 bases lay in between. The CDR3 extends over 13 amino acids. Germline V gene data show CDR1 as SGHDT and CDR2 as YYEEEE. The full variable domain, rest sourced from reference TRBV5-6 and TRBJ1-2, is DAGVTQSPTHLIKTRGQQVTLRCSPKSGHDTVSWYQQALGQGPQFIFQYYEEEERQRGNFPDRFSGHQFPNYSSELNVNALLLGDSALYLCASSPRGSNGYTFGSGTRLTVV.

The CDR3 region is CASSLDPGGTEAFF. In nucleotides, the CDR3 is TGTGCCAGCAGCTTAGATCCAGGGGGCACTGAAGCTTTCTTT. The chain has TRBV11-1 and TRBJ1-1; 7 positions match TRBD1. This CDR3 has 14 residues. Trimming cost V 1 base and J 4 bases; bases outside gene matches: 3. Looked up from germline, CDR1 is SGHAT and CDR2 is FQDESV (reference sequence).

This CDR3 reads CASRGWTSGGGASYEQYF. CDR3 DNA: TGTGCCAGCAGGGGATGGACTAGCGGGGGAGGGGCCTCCTACGAGCAGTACTTC. This chain uses TRBV4-2 with TRBJ2-7; 13 nucleotides match TRBD2. This CDR3 is built from 18 residues. V shed 6 bases and J 0 bases; nucleotides not matched to a gene: 11. Germline V gene data show CDR1 as LGHNA and CDR2 as YNFKEQ.

This chain connects TRBV6-5 to TRBJ2-7; TRBD1 matches 7 bases. This CDR3 contains 14 residues. Germline V gives CDR1 MNHEY, CDR2 SVGAGI. V shed 4 bases, J shed 6 bases, and the junction held 9 bases outside the gene matches. CDR3 protein: CASSFGTAPGEQYF. The CDR3, as DNA: TGTGCCAGCAGTTTTGGGACAGCTCCAGGCGAGCAGTACTTC.

The J gene is TRBJ1-4, the V gene TRBV4-1; 7 nucleotides line up with TRBD1. The CDR3 covers 15 residues. CDR1 and CDR2 from the germline V gene are MGHRA and YSYEKL. Trimming took 6 bases from V and 1 from J; bases not matched to a gene: 5. The CDR3 DNA is TGCGCCAGCAGTTACAGACAGGGAACTAATGAAAAACTGTTTTTT. The encoded protein is CASSYRQGTNEKLFF.

In its sample, this clone was seen a few times. This sequence joins TRBV6-1 and TRBJ2-5; 8 bases match TRBD2. Germline V gene lookup returns CDR1 MNHNS and CDR2 SASEGT. V trimming: 3 bases; J trimming: 2 bases; junction bases outside the gene matches: 8. CDR3 length: 16 amino acids. Here the CDR3 reads CASSEVQGGGQETQYF. As DNA, the CDR3 is TGTGCCAGCAGTGAGGTTCAGGGCGGGGGGCAAGAGACCCAGTACTTC.

The chain couples TRBV7-9 to TRBJ2-1, with TRBD2 matching 11 bases. This CDR3 has 16 residues. J gave up 10 bases and V 5 bases, and 13 bases lay outside the gene matches. CDR1 and CDR2 from the germline V gene are SEHNR and FQNEAQ (reference sequence). The CDR3 DNA reads as TGTGCCAGCAGCCAACGTACTAGCGGGAGCCTCAAGGAGCAGTTCTTC. Protein product: CASSQRTSGSLKEQFF.

The V gene is TRBV5-1, the J gene TRBJ2-7; 11 bases align to TRBD2. The CDR3 spans 16 residues. Germline V CDR1 and CDR2: SGHRS, YFSETQ. Trimming removed 0 bases from V and 6 bases from J; junction bases left unmatched: 8. The CDR3 DNA follows: TGCGCCAGCAGCTTGGAACTAGCGGGAGATCTTTCCGAGCAGTACTTC. Its translation: CASSLELAGDLSEQYF.

The chain couples TRBV7-9 to TRBJ1-5, with TRBD1 matching 9 bases. The CDR3 is 14 amino acids. V lost 4 bases, J lost 4 bases, and 2 bases stayed unmatched. CDR1 and CDR2 (germline): SEHNR, FQNEAQ (reference sequence). CDR3 protein: CASSSTGGNQPQHF. The CDR3 DNA sequence: TGTGCCAGCAGCTCGACAGGGGGAAATCAGCCCCAGCATTTT.

This chain uses TRBV5-1 with TRBJ2-1, with 10 bases identical to TRBD2. Germline values: CDR1 SGHRS, CDR2 YFSETQ. The junction had 8 bases not matched to a gene; V was cut back by 4 bases and J by 4 bases. The CDR3 totals 16 residues. The CDR3 bases are TGCGCCAGCAGCAACCCTCTAGCGGGAGCGTACAATGAGCAGTTCTTC. It yields the protein CASSNPLAGAYNEQFF.

The rearrangement joins TRBV5-1 to TRBJ2-1; TRBD1 agrees at 9 bases. Germline CDR1 reads SGHRS; CDR2 reads YFSETQ. Trimming removed 8 bases from V and 4 bases from J; junction bases left unmatched: 7. The CDR3 extends over 14 amino acids. The CDR3 spells CASAGTGRYNEQFF. The CDR3 DNA reads as TGCGCCAGTGCCGGGACAGGGAGATACAATGAGCAGTTCTTC.

This sequence joins TRBV7-6 and TRBJ2-3; TRBD2 agrees at 10 bases. Germline V gene sequence: CDR1 SGHVS, CDR2 FNYEAQ. The CDR3 runs to 19 residues. J was trimmed by 2 bases and V by 1 base; bases with no gene match: 12. The CDR3 loop reads CASSLDTPGAGGVTDTQYF. The CDR3 nucleotides are TGTGCCAGCAGCTTAGATACCCCCGGAGCGGGAGGGGTCACAGATACGCAGTATTTT.

V is TRBV7-8 and J is TRBJ2-3; 7 bases match TRBD1. The CDR3 totals 15 residues. V gave up 5 bases and J gave up 0 bases; unmatched junction bases: 5. Germline loops: CDR1 SGHVS, CDR2 FQNEAQ. The chain's CDR3 is CASSTRTGSTDTQYF. In nucleotides, the CDR3 is TGTGCCAGCAGCACGCGGACAGGTAGCACAGATACGCAGTATTTT.